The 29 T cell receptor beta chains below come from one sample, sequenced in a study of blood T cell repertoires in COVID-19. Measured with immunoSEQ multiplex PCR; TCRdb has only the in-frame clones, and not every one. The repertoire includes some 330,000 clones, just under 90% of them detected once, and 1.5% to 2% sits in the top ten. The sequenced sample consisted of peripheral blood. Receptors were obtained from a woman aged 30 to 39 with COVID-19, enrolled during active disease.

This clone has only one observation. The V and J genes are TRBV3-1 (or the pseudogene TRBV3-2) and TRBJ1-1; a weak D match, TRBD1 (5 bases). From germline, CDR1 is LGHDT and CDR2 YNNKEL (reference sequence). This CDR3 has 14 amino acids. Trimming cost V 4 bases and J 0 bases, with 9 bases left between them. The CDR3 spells CASSPKQVNTEAFF. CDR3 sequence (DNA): TGTGCCAGCAGCCCCAAACAGGTGAACACTGAAGCTTTCTTT.

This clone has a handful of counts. The CDR3 reads CASSRTGFYGYTF. As DNA, the CDR3 is TGTGCCAGCAGTCGTACGGGTTTCTATGGCTACACCTTC. J is TRBJ1-2 and V is TRBV7-8; no firm D call. Germline CDR1 SGHVS, CDR2 FQNEAQ. The CDR3 length is 13 residues. V was shortened by 6 bases and J by 4 bases, with 12 bases between the two germline ends. Full variable domain (outside the CDR3, taken from reference TRBV7-8 and TRBJ1-2): GAGVSQSPRYKVAKRGQDVALRCDPISGHVSLFWYQQALGQGPEFLTYFQNEAQLDKSGLPSDRFFAERPEGSVSTLKIQRTQQEDSAVYLCASSRTGFYGYTFGSGTRLTVV.

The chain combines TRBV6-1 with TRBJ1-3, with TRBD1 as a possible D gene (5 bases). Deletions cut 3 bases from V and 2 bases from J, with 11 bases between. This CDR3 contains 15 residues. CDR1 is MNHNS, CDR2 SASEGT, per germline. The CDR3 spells CASSETVGAGNTIYF. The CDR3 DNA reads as TGTGCCAGCAGTGAGACCGTAGGGGCTGGAAACACCATATATTTT.

The CDR3 DNA sequence: TGTGCCAGCAGCCCCGGGACAGCGAAAGGTTACACCTTC. This sequence encodes CASSPGTAKGYTF. V gene TRBV7-8 combines with J gene TRBJ1-2, with 7 positions matching TRBD1. Germline assignment: CDR1 SGHVS and CDR2 FQNEAQ. V dropped 5 bases and J dropped 11; count of bases not matched to a gene: 11. The CDR3 loop spans 13 amino acids. Supplemented by reference TRBV7-8 and TRBJ1-2, the full variable domain reads GAGVSQSPRYKVAKRGQDVALRCDPISGHVSLFWYQQALGQGPEFLTYFQNEAQLDKSGLPSDRFFAERPEGSVSTLKIQRTQQEDSAVYLCASSPGTAKGYTFGSGTRLTVV.

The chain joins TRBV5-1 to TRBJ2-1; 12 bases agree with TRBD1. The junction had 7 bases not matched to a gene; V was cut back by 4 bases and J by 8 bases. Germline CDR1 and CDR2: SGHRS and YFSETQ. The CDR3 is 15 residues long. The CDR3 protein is CASSGGQGAFDEQFF. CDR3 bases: TGCGCCAGCAGCGGGGGACAGGGGGCGTTCGATGAGCAGTTCTTC.

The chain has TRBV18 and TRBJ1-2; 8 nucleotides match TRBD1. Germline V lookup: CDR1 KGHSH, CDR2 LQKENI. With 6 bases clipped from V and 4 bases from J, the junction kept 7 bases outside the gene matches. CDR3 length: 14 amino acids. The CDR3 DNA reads TGTGCCAGCTCCTACGGACAGGGCGGCTATGGCTACACCTTC. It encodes CASSYGQGGYGYTF.

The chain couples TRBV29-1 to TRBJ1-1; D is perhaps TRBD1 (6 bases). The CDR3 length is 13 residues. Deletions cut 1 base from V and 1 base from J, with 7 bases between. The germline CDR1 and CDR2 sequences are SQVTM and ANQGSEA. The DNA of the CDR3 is TGCAGCGTTGAAGGGACAGCGAACACTGAAGCTTTCTTT. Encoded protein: CSVEGTANTEAFF.

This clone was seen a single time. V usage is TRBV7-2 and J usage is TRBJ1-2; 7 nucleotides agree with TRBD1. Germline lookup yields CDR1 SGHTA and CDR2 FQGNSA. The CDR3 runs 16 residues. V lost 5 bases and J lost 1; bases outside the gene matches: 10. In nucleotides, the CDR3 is TGTGCCAGCAGCGTACCGGGACAGTACCTTAACTATGGCTACACCTTC. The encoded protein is CASSVPGQYLNYGYTF.

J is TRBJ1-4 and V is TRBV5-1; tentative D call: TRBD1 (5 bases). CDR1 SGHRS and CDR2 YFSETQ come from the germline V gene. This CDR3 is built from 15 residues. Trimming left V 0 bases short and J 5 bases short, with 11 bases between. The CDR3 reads CASSLAGTGNEKLFF. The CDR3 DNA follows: TGCGCCAGCAGCTTGGCCGGGACTGGCAATGAAAAACTGTTTTTT.

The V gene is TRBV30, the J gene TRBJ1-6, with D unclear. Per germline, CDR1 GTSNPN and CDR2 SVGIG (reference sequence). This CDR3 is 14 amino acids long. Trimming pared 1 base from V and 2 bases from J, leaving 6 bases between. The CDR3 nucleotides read TGTGCCTGGAGTGGCGAGACCTATAATTCACCCCTCCACTTT. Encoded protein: CAWSGETYNSPLHF. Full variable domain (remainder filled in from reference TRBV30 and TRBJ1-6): SQTIHQWPATLVQPVGSPLSLECTVEGTSNPNLYWYRQAAGRGLQLLFYSVGIGQISSEVPQNLSASRPQDRQFILSSKKLLLSDSGFYLCAWSGETYNSPLHFGNGTRLTVT.

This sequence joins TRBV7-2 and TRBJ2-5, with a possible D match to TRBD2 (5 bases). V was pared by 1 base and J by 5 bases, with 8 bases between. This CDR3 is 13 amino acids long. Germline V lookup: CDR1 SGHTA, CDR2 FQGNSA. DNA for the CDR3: TGTGCCAGCAGCTTAGGAGGGTATGAGACCCAGTACTTC. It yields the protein CASSLGGYETQYF. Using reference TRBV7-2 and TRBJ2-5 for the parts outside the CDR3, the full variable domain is GAGVSQSPSNKVTEKGKDVELRCDPISGHTALYWYRQSLGQGLEFLIYFQGNSAPDKSGLPSDRFSAERTGGSVSTLTIQRTQQEDSAVYLCASSLGGYETQYFGPGTRLLVL.

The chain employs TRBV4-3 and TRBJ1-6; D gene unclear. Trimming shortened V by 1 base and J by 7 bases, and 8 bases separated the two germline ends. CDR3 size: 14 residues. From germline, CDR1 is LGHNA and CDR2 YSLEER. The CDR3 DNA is TGCGCCAGCAGCCAAGTTAGTTTGAATTCACCCCTCCACTTT. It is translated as CASSQVSLNSPLHF.

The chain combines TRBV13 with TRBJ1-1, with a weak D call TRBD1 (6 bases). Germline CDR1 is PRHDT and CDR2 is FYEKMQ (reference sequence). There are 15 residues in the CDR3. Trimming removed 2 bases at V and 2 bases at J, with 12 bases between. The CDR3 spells CASSLTGGINTEAFF. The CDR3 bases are TGTGCCAGCAGCTTAACGGGGGGCATAAACACTGAAGCTTTCTTT. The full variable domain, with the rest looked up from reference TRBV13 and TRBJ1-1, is AAGVIQSPRHLIKEKRETATLKCYPIPRHDTVYWYQQGPGQDPQFLISFYEKMQSDKGSIPDRFSAQQFSDYHSELNMSSLELGDSALYFCASSLTGGINTEAFFGQGTRLTVV.

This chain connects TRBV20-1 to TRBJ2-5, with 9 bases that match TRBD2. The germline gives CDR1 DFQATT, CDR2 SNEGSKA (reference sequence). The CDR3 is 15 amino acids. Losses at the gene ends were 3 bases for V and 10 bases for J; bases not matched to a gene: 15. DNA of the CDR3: TGCAGTGCTAGTAGCGCGACTAGCGGAGAAGGGGGCCAGTACTTC. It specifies CSASSATSGEGGQYF.

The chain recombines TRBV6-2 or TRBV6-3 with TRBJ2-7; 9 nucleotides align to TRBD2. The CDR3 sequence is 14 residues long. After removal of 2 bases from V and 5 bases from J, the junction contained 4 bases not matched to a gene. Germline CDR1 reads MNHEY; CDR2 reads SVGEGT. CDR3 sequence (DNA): TGTGCCAGCAGTTACGCGGGGGGGCTCCACGAGCAGTACGTC. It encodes CASSYAGGLHEQYV.

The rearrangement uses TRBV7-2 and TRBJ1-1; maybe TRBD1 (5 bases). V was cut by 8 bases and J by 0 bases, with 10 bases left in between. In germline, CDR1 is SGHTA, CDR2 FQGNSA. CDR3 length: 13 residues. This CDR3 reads CASQQAVNTEAFF. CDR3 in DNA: TGTGCCAGCCAACAGGCGGTGAACACTGAAGCTTTCTTT.

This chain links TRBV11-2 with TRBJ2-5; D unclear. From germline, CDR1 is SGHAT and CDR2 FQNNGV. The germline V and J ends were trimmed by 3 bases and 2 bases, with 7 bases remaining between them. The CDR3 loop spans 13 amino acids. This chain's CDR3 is CASSFNRQETQYF. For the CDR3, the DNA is TGTGCCAGCAGCTTTAACAGACAAGAGACCCAGTACTTC.

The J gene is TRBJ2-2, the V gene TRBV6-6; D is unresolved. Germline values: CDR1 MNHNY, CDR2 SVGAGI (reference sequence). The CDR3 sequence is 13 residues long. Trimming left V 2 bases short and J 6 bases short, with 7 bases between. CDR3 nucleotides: TGTGCCAGCAGTTACCAGATCCCCGGGGAGCTGTTTTTT. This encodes CASSYQIPGELFF.

This CDR3 is CASSIRLAGGPREQFF. The CDR3 DNA follows: TGTGCCAGCAGCATCCGACTAGCGGGGGGGCCACGTGAGCAGTTCTTC. The rearrangement links TRBV11-2 to TRBJ2-1; 14 positions agree with TRBD2. The V gene's germline CDR1 is SGHAT and CDR2 FQNNGV. J gave up 9 bases and V 5 bases, and 9 bases lay outside the gene matches. This CDR3 region has 16 residues.

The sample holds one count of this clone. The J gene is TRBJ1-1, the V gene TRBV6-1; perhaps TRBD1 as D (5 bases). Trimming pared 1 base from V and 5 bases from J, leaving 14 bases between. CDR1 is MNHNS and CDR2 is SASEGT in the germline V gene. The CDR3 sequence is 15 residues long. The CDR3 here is CASSEVPGKHTEAFF. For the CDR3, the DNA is TGTGCCAGCAGTGAAGTCCCAGGGAAGCATACTGAAGCTTTCTTT.

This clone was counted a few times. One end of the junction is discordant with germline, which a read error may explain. CDR3 residues: CASSRPPTQTSGSTIYF. The DNA for the CDR3 is TGCGCCAGCAGTCGCCCACCGACACAAACTTCGGGAAGCACCATATATTTT. The rearrangement joins TRBV23-1 to TRBJ1-3; the D is unclear. TRBV23-1 is placed among ORFs of uncertain function. The CDR3 consists of 17 residues.

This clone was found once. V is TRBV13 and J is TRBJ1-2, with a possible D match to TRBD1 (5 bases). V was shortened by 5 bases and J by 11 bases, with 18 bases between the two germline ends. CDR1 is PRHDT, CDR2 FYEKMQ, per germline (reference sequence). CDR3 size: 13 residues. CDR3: CASSRRDGLGYTF. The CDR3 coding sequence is TGTGCCAGCAGCCGTCGGGACGGACTAGGGTACACCTTC.

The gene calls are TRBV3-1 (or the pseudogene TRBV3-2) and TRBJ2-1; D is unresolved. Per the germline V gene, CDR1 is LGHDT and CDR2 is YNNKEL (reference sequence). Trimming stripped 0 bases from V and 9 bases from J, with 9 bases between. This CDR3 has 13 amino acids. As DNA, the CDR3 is TGTGCCAGCAGCCAAGACCAAGGCGGTGAGCAGTTCTTC. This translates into CASSQDQGGEQFF.

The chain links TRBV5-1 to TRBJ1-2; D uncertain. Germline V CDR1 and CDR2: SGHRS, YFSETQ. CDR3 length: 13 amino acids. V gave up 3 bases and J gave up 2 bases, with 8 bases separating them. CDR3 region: CASSSTGNYGYTF. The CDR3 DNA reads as TGCGCCAGCAGCTCGACGGGGAACTATGGCTACACCTTC.

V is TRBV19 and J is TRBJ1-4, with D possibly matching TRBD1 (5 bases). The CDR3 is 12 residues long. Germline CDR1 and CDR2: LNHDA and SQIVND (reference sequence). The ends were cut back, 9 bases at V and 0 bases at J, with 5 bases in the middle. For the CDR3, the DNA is TGTGCCAGCAGGGCAACTAATGAAAAACTGTTTTTT. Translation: CASRATNEKLFF.

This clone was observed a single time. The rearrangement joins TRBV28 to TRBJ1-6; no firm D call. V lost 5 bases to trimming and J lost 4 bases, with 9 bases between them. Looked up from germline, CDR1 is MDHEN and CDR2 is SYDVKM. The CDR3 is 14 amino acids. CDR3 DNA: TGTGCCAGCAGTGCTCCGGGGTATAATTCACCCCTCCACTTT. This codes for CASSAPGYNSPLHF.

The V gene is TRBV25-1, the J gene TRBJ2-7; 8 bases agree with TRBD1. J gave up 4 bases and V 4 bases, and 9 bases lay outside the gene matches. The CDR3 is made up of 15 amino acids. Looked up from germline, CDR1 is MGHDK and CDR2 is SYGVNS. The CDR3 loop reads CASSGPGQGYYEQYF. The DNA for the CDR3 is TGTGCCAGCAGTGGGCCCGGACAGGGTTATTACGAGCAGTACTTC.

The DNA of the CDR3 is TGCAGCGTTGTCAGGGGAGGGATTTATGGCTACACCTTC. Protein sequence: CSVVRGGIYGYTF. This sequence joins TRBV29-1 and TRBJ1-2; possible D gene TRBD1, 6 bases. The germline CDR1 and CDR2 sequences are SQVTM and ANQGSEA. CDR3 size: 13 residues. Trimming pared 4 bases from V and 5 bases from J, leaving 14 bases between.

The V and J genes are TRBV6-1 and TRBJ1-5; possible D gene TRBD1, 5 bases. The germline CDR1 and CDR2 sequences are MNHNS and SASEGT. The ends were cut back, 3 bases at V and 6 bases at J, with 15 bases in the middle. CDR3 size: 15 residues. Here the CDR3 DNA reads TGTGCCAGCAGTGAGTACCCAGGGTTAGCTCAGCCCCAGCATTTT. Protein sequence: CASSEYPGLAQPQHF.